A single sample gave rise to the 24 T cell receptor beta chains below, sequenced in a study of human T cells and chemical hapten exposure. TCRdb recomputed calls from the RACE reads with MiXCR, one row per CDR3 protein. This sample yields 150,000 to 200,000 distinct CDR3 sequences, of which around 24% are seen a single time; approximately 6.7% belongs to the top ten. As for time point: patch test 1, 2 weeks after DPC sensitization. Treatment reported: therapeutic diphenylcyclopropenone sensitization with weekly scalp DPC. Sample: whole blood, taken in connection with sensitization to the hapten diphenylcyclopropenone (DPC). Receptors originate from a woman aged 45-65 years with alopecia areata. Some clones in this sample may be carry-over from other donors' samples.

This clonotype appeared a few times. The chain carries TRBV7-9 and TRBJ2-3; TRBD2 aligns across 7 bases. Trimming at V came to 5 bases and at J to 5 bases, leaving 10 bases not matched to a gene. Germline CDR1 SEHNR, CDR2 FQNEAQ (reference sequence). This CDR3 is 15 amino acids long. For the CDR3, the DNA is TGTGCCAGCAGCACCACTCGGTCGGGAGGAGATACGCAGTATTTT. Its translation is CASSTTRSGGDTQYF.

Comments on this clonotype: One end of the junction does not line up with germline, which may come from a read error. This chain uses TRBV7-8 with TRBJ2-3; tentative D call: TRBD2 (5 bases). Germline loops: CDR1 SGHVS, CDR2 FQNEAQ. This CDR3 is 15 amino acids long. The CDR3 spells CANSLARFSTDTQYF. Here the CDR3 DNA reads TGTGCCAACAGCTTAGCGCGCTTTTCCACAGATACGCAGTATTTT.

This clonotype turned up a few times. V gene TRBV16 combines with J gene TRBJ1-6; 9 bases line up with TRBD1. Germline values: CDR1 KGHSY, CDR2 FQNENV. The CDR3 sequence is 15 residues long. The ends lost 2 bases at V and 10 bases at J; junction bases unmatched: 6. The DNA for the CDR3 is TGTGCCAGCAGCCAAACCGGGACAGGGAGCTCACCCCTCCACTTT. Translating it yields CASSQTGTGSSPLHF.

This clonotype was observed a few times. V and J are TRBV11-2 and TRBJ2-7, with TRBD2 identical over 13 bases. Trimming cost V 5 bases and J 6 bases; bases outside gene matches: 10. Germline V gene sequence: CDR1 SGHAT, CDR2 FQNNGV. The CDR3 spans 16 residues. This CDR3 is CASSPEGTSGTSEQYF. The CDR3 DNA sequence: TGTGCCAGCAGCCCTGAAGGGACTAGCGGGACAAGCGAGCAGTACTTC.

This chain connects TRBV5-1 to TRBJ2-3, with D possibly TRBD2 on 6 matching bases. Germline V gives CDR1 SGHRS, CDR2 YFSETQ. The CDR3 has 15 residues. The ends were cut back, 0 bases at V and 0 bases at J, with 8 bases in the middle. For the CDR3, the DNA is TGCGCCAGCAGCTTGGTGCTAGCGAGCACAGATACGCAGTATTTT. It encodes CASSLVLASTDTQYF.

This clonotype was counted only a few times. The chain couples TRBV6-5 to TRBJ1-1; 9 bases line up with TRBD1. CDR3 length: 15 residues. J was trimmed by 3 bases and V by 5 bases; bases with no gene match: 7. The germline V gene has CDR1 MNHEY and CDR2 SVGAGI. DNA of the CDR3: TGTGCCAGCAGTACGGGACAGGGAAGGGACACTGAAGCTTTCTTT. Protein product: CASSTGQGRDTEAFF.

A few counts support this clonotype. The chain links TRBV1 to TRBJ2-5; the table's D call, TRBD1, was not checked against the DNA. TRBV1 is flagged as a pseudogene. The CDR3 spans 16 residues. The CDR3 here is CTSSPGLTPATETQYF. The CDR3 nucleotides are TGCACCAGCAGCCCCGGACTCACCCCTGCAACGGAGACCCAGTACTTC.

This clonotype was seen only a few times. The rearrangement uses TRBV21-1 and TRBJ2-6; the table's D call of TRBD1 was not tested on the DNA. TRBV21-1 is assigned pseudogene status. The CDR3 covers 17 residues. CDR3 sequence (DNA): TGTGCCAGCAGCATCCGGGACAGGGACTCTGGGGCCAACGTCCTGACTTTC. This encodes CASSIRDRDSGANVLTF.

The chain employs TRBV5-8 and TRBJ2-5; the D is unclear. The CDR3 spans 15 residues. Germline V CDR1 and CDR2: SGHTS, YDEGEE. Trimming stripped 2 bases from V and 2 bases from J, with 13 bases between. CDR3 sequence reads: CASSFGHVSQETQYF. CDR3 nucleotide sequence: TGTGCCAGCAGCTTTGGCCACGTGTCTCAAGAGACCCAGTACTTC.

J is TRBJ1-5 and V is TRBV19; D is possibly TRBD1 (5 bases). Germline-derived CDR1 and CDR2 are LNHDA and SQIVND (reference sequence). Deletions cut 6 bases from V and 0 bases from J, with 15 bases between. The CDR3 sequence is 16 residues long. The CDR3 region has the DNA TGTGCCAGTAGGTCAGTTGGGGGATATAGCAATCAGCCCCAGCATTTT. This translates into CASRSVGGYSNQPQHF.

The V gene is TRBV5-1, the J gene TRBJ2-3; 14 bases agree with TRBD2. CDR3 length equals 18 residues. V shed 5 bases, J shed 4 bases, and the junction held 12 bases outside the gene matches. Germline V lookup: CDR1 SGHRS, CDR2 YFSETQ. The CDR3 DNA reads as TGCGCCAGCAGTCCACTCCGACTAGCGGGAGGGAACGCAGATACGCAGTATTTT. Its translation: CASSPLRLAGGNADTQYF.

This clonotype has more than one count but fewer than ten. CDR3 sequence: CASSQRTLYGYTF. The DNA for the CDR3 is TGTGCCAGCAGCCAAAGGACACTCTATGGCTACACCTTC. The J gene is TRBJ1-2, the V gene TRBV3-1, with a possible D match to TRBD1 (5 bases). CDR3 length equals 13 residues. Germline values: CDR1 LGHDT, CDR2 YNNKEL (reference sequence). V lost 2 bases and J 4 bases, leaving 8 bases between the germline ends.

This clonotype has more than one count but fewer than ten. This rearrangement joins TRBV30 to TRBJ1-2, with TRBD1 as a possible D gene (5 bases). The ends were cut back, 2 bases at V and 2 bases at J, with 6 bases in the middle. CDR3 length: 12 residues. In germline, CDR1 is GTSNPN, CDR2 SVGIG (reference sequence). CDR3 DNA sequence: TGTGCCTGGAGTCCAGGGAACTATGGCTACACCTTC. This translates into CAWSPGNYGYTF.

The chain couples TRBV6-5 to TRBJ2-1; D is unresolved. Germline CDR1 MNHEY, CDR2 SVGAGI. V lost 2 bases and J 14 bases, leaving 16 bases between the germline ends. The CDR3 extends over 13 amino acids. The CDR3 coding sequence is TGTGCCAGCAGTTACCCCGGCTACCCTTTGGAGTTCTTC. Its translation is CASSYPGYPLEFF.

V is TRBV24-1 and J is TRBJ2-1; 13 bases align to TRBD2. Trimming at V came to 3 bases and at J to 6 bases, leaving 4 bases not matched to a gene. Germline lookup yields CDR1 KGHDR and CDR2 SFDVKD. The CDR3 covers 16 residues. For the CDR3, the DNA is TGTGCCACCAGTGATCGGACTAGCGGGAGAACCAATGAGCAGTTCTTC. It specifies CATSDRTSGRTNEQFF.

Many counts were recorded for this clonotype. The chain has TRBV6-5 and TRBJ2-3, with a weak D call TRBD2 (6 bases). The ends were cut back, 5 bases at V and 1 base at J, with 13 bases in the middle. This CDR3 has 15 residues. Germline lookup yields CDR1 MNHEY and CDR2 SVGAGI. CDR3 amino acids: CASSARREGTDTQYF. CDR3 DNA: TGTGCCAGCAGTGCCCGGAGGGAGGGCACAGATACGCAGTATTTT.

The chain employs TRBV7-8 and TRBJ2-2, with 11 bases lining up with TRBD2. In germline, CDR1 is SGHVS, CDR2 FQNEAQ. CDR3 size: 16 residues. V lost 3 bases to trimming and J lost 2 bases; unmatched junction nucleotides: 2. The chain's CDR3 is CASSLGLAANTGELFF. In nucleotides, the CDR3 is TGTGCCAGCAGCTTGGGACTAGCGGCAAACACCGGGGAGCTGTTTTTT. The variable domain in full, with the rest retrieved from reference TRBV7-8 and TRBJ2-2, is GAGVSQSPRYKVAKRGQDVALRCDPISGHVSLFWYQQALGQGPEFLTYFQNEAQLDKSGLPSDRFFAERPEGSVSTLKIQRTQQEDSAVYLCASSLGLAANTGELFFGEGSRLTVL.

In its sample, this clonotype was seen a few times. The chain carries TRBV20-1 and TRBJ2-6, with 7 nucleotides matching TRBD1. V dropped 6 bases and J dropped 1; count of bases not matched to a gene: 6. This CDR3 spans 15 amino acids. Germline assignment: CDR1 DFQATT and CDR2 SNEGSKA (reference sequence). The CDR3 loop reads CSALTGRSGANVLTF. CDR3 bases: TGCAGTGCCTTGACAGGGAGATCTGGGGCCAACGTCCTGACTTTC.

This clonotype occurred a few times. The chain is built from TRBV5-1 and TRBJ2-7; D is uncertain. The CDR3 is 14 amino acids. Germline-derived CDR1 and CDR2 are SGHRS and YFSETQ. The germline V and J ends were trimmed by 0 bases and 3 bases, with 10 bases remaining between them. This chain's CDR3 is CASSLGRWNYEQYF. CDR3 coding DNA: TGCGCCAGCAGCTTGGGCCGGTGGAACTACGAGCAGTACTTC.

In this sample, this clonotype turned up a few times. The chain joins TRBV28 to TRBJ2-5; a possible D gene is TRBD1 (5 bases). CDR3 length: 13 amino acids. Trimming cost V 8 bases and J 1 base, with 11 bases left between them. Germline CDR1 MDHEN, CDR2 SYDVKM. CDR3 region: CASQGGSQETQYF. CDR3 DNA: TGTGCCAGCCAGGGTGGTAGCCAAGAGACCCAGTACTTC.

This clonotype has just a few counts. This chain connects TRBV5-1 to TRBJ2-1; D is unresolved. V was clipped by 4 bases and J by 3 bases, with 17 bases between them. This CDR3 is 16 amino acids long. Germline CDR1 SGHRS, CDR2 YFSETQ. CDR3 DNA: TGCGCCAGCAGCCCGCAAGCGAACCGCGGCTACAATGAGCAGTTCTTC. Its protein product is CASSPQANRGYNEQFF. Combining the CDR3 with reference TRBV5-1 and TRBJ2-1 gives the whole variable domain KAGVTQTPRYLIKTRGQQVTLSCSPISGHRSVSWYQQTPGQGLQFLFEYFSETQRNKGNFPGRFSGRQFSNSRSEMNVSTLELGDSALYLCASSPQANRGYNEQFFGPGTRLTVL.

This clonotype turned up a few times. The genes are TRBV7-9 and TRBJ2-5; a weak D match, TRBD1 (5 bases). This CDR3 has 15 amino acids. V was clipped by 0 bases and J by 4 bases, with 12 bases between them. Germline assignment: CDR1 SEHNR and CDR2 FQNEAQ (reference sequence). The CDR3 sequence: CASSLALGQVETQYF. In DNA form, the CDR3 reads TGTGCCAGCAGCTTAGCACTCGGACAAGTAGAGACCCAGTACTTC.

This clonotype was picked up a small number of times. V gene TRBV3-1 combines with J gene TRBJ2-1; D gene ambiguous. This CDR3 comprises 13 residues. V lost 0 bases to trimming and J lost 9 bases, with 9 bases between them. Germline CDR1 LGHDT, CDR2 YNNKEL (reference sequence). The DNA of the CDR3 is TGTGCCAGCAGCCAAGAGCCCCGGGCTGAGCAGTTCTTC. Its protein is CASSQEPRAEQFF.

The chain uses TRBV25-1 and TRBJ1-4, with D tentatively TRBD1 (5 bases). Germline assignment: CDR1 MGHDK and CDR2 SYGVNS. The V end was cut by 1 base, the J end by 6 bases, with 15 bases between. This CDR3 region has 16 residues. The CDR3 nucleotides are TGTGCCAGCAGTGAATTGGGGTCGGGACCGGATGAAAAACTGTTTTTT. This sequence encodes CASSELGSGPDEKLFF.